The clone carrying this TCR beta chain was detected once. Antigen specificity is unknown. This specimen comes from a study of cytomegalovirus exposure and HLA in healthy donors. Germline lookup yields CDR1 SGHNT and CDR2 YENEEA. This CDR3 contains 14 residues. Trimming cost V 5 bases and J 6 bases; bases outside gene matches: 5. Whole-study findings and limits: Near-uniform donor sequencing depth was presumed by presence/absence analyses.

With 60 Vbeta and 13 Jbeta primers, the PCR was carried out. TCRdb's copy holds only in-frame clones and misses some; the assay was immunoSEQ multiplex PCR. The sample holds about 140,000 clones; approximately 82% are singletons and the top ten take 11%. The origin of this receptor is a man aged 18 to 30 in good health and CMV-seropositive. Sequenced sample: PBMCs. J is TRBJ2-1 and V is TRBV11-3; 9 nucleotides line up with TRBD2. This chain's CDR3 is CASSDGGRANEQFF. The CDR3 DNA follows: TGTGCCAGCAGCGATGGCGGGAGGGCCAATGAGCAGTTCTTC.